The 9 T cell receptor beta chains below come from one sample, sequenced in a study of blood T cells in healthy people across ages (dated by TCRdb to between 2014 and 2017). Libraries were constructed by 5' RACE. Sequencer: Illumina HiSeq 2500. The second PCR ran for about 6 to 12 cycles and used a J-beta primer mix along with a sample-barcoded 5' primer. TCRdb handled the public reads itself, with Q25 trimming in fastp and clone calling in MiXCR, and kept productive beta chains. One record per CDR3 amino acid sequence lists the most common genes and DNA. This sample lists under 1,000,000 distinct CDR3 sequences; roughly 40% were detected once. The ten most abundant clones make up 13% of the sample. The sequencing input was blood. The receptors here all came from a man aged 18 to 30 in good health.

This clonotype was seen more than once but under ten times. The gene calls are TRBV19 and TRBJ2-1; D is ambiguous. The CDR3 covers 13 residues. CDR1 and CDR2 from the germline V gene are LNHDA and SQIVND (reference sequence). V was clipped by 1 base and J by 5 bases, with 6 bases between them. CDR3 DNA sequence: TGTGCCAGTAGTATAGGGAGAAACAATGAGCAGTTCTTC. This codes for CASSIGRNNEQFF. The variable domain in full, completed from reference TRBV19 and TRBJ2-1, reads DGGITQSPKYLFRKEGQNVTLSCEQNLNHDAMYWYRQDPGQGLRLIYYSQIVNDFQKGDIAEGYSVSREKKESFPLTVTSAQKNPTAFYLCASSIGRNNEQFFGPGTRLTVL.

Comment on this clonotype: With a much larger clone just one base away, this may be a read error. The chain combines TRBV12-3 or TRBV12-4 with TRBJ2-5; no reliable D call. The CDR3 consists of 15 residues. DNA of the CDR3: TGTGCCAGCAGTTTAGGCCTATGGGTCCAAGAGACCCGGTACTTC. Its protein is CASSLGLWVQETRYF.

CDR3 sequence reads: CAWGTDRVWEQYF. Here the CDR3 DNA reads TGTGCCTGGGGGACCGACAGGGTGTGGGAGCAGTACTTC. V usage is TRBV30 and J usage is TRBJ2-5; 7 positions agree with TRBD1. V trimming: 5 bases; J trimming: 11 bases; junction bases outside the gene matches: 14. Germline-derived CDR1 and CDR2 are GTSNPN and SVGIG (reference sequence). CDR3 length equals 13 residues.

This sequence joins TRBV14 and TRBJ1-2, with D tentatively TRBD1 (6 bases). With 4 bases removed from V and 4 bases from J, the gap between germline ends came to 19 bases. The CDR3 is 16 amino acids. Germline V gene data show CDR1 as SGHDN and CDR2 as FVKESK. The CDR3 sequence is CASSPPRTRGIYGYTF. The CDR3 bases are TGTGCCAGCAGCCCCCCTAGAACCAGGGGAATCTATGGCTACACCTTC.

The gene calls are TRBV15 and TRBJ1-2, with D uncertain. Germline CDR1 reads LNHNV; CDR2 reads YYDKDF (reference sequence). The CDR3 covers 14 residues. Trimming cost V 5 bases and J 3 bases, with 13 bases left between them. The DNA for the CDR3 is TGTGCCACCAGCCGCAGCTTTGGCGACTATGGCTACACCTTC. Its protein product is CATSRSFGDYGYTF.

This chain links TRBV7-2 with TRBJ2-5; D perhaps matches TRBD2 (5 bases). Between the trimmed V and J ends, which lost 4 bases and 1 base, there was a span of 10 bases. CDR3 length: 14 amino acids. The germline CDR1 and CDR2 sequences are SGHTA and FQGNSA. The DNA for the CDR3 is TGTGCCAGCAGCTCGGACTGGGGCCAAGAGACCCAGTACTTC. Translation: CASSSDWGQETQYF.

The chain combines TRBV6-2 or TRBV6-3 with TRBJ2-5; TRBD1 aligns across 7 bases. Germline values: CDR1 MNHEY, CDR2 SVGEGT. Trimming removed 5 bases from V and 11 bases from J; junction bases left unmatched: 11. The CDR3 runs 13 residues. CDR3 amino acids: CASSLDRANEQYF. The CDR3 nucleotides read TGTGCCAGCAGTCTCGACAGGGCCAATGAGCAGTACTTC.

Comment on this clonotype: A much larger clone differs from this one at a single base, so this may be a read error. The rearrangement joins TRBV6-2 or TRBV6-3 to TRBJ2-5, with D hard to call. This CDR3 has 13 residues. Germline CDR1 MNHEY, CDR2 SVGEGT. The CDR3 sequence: CASSDSQQETQYF. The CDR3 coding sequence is TGTGCCAGCAGTGACTCGCAGCAAGAGACCCAGTACTTC.

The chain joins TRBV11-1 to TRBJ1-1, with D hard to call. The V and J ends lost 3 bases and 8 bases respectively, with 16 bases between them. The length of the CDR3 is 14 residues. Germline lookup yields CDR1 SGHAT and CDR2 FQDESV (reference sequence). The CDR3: CASSLAGGSTEAFF. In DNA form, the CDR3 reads TGTGCCAGCAGCTTGGCGGGCGGGTCAACGGAAGCTTTCTTT.